The T cell receptor (beta chain) described here comes from a study of blood T cell repertoires in COVID-19. Study context: Whether acute or convalescent, the COVID-19 samples came from the United States, Italy and Spain. PBMCs, B-cell-depleted T cells, or T cells provided the cDNA or gDNA that made up the material.

CDR1 and CDR2 (germline): SEHNR, FQNEAQ (reference sequence). This CDR3 is built from 19 residues. V lost 4 bases and J 5 bases, leaving 26 bases between the germline ends. Original analysis: Estimation of nucleated cell counts relied on the amplification of reference gene primers. The method was immunoSEQ multiplex PCR; TCRdb's version includes in-frame clones alone and lacks a portion of them. V and J calls and clone size are those listed in that table; D and trimming were worked out from the DNA. The repertoire holds 84,000 or so clones, with 75% to 90% as singletons. Sequencing input: peripheral blood. The V gene is TRBV7-9, the J gene TRBJ2-2, with D maybe TRBD1 (6 bases). This TCR was recovered from an elderly woman with acute or convalescent COVID-19. The CDR3 here is CASSSPLTGRLLGTGELFF. The CDR3 DNA sequence: TGTGCCAGCAGCTCCCCTTTAACAGGGAGACTTCTAGGAACCGGGGAGCTGTTTTTT.